These 18 T cell receptor beta chains were all obtained from the same sample, sequenced in a study of shared clonotypes between healthy human individuals. Clones were sequenced by immunoSEQ multiplex PCR, and TCRdb holds only the in-frame ones, with some missing. The repertoire has some 2,500,000 clones, 93% of them found once; the top ten carry 0.35% to 0.45%. Sequencing was performed on naive CD4+ T cells from PBMCs. The subset denotes: CD45RA+ positively selected. These receptors all stem from a man between 18 and 29 years old in good health. Some clones in this sample may be carry-over from other donors' samples.

This rearrangement joins TRBV28 to TRBJ2-1; 7 positions agree with TRBD2. Looked up from germline, CDR1 is MDHEN and CDR2 is SYDVKM. The V segment lost 3 bases and the J segment 4 bases; nucleotides outside the gene matches: 6. The CDR3 is 15 residues long. CDR3: CASSFPSGTYNEQFF. The CDR3 DNA is TGTGCCAGCAGTTTCCCTAGCGGAACTTACAATGAGCAGTTCTTC.

The chain uses TRBV10-2 and TRBJ1-1; D perhaps matches TRBD1 (5 bases). The length of the CDR3 is 14 residues. V was shortened by 3 bases and J by 6 bases, with 14 bases between the two germline ends. CDR1 is WSHSY and CDR2 is SAAADI in the germline V gene. The CDR3 bases are TGCGCCAGCAGTGACCCGGGGGGGGGAGCTGAAGCTTTCTTT. Its translation is CASSDPGGGAEAFF.

The chain couples TRBV5-4 to TRBJ2-7; 11 bases are shared with TRBD2. CDR3 length: 15 residues. CDR1 is SGHNT and CDR2 is YYREEE in the germline V gene (reference sequence). The ends lost 4 bases at V and 2 bases at J; junction bases unmatched: 5. CDR3 residues: CASSKGLAETYEQYF. The CDR3 DNA sequence: TGTGCCAGCAGCAAGGGACTAGCGGAAACCTACGAGCAGTACTTC. Variable domain in full (rest from reference TRBV5-4 and TRBJ2-7): ETGVTQSPTHLIKTRGQQVTLRCSSQSGHNTVSWYQQALGQGPQFIFQYYREEENGRGNFPPRFSGLQFPNYSSELNVNALELDDSALYLCASSKGLAETYEQYFGPGTRLTVT.

This clone was detected ten times or more. This chain links TRBV9 with TRBJ2-5; 10 positions match TRBD1. This CDR3 is built from 14 residues. V was pared by 4 bases and J by 4 bases, with 4 bases of the junction left unmatched. Germline V gives CDR1 SGDLS, CDR2 YYNGEE. DNA of the CDR3: TGTGCCAGCAGCCCAGACAGGGGGCGAGAGACCCAGTACTTC. Translation: CASSPDRGRETQYF.

This chain uses TRBV5-6 with TRBJ1-3; 7 bases are shared with TRBD1. The CDR3 sequence is 12 residues long. Germline V gene data show CDR1 as SGHDT and CDR2 as YYEEEE. The trim removed 3 bases at V and 11 bases at J, leaving 5 bases unmatched. The CDR3 nucleotides are TGTGCCAGCAGCTCACGACAGGGTCCCATATATTTT. This gives the protein CASSSRQGPIYF.

The rearrangement links TRBV18 to TRBJ1-2; a possible D gene is TRBD1 (5 bases). There are 15 residues in the CDR3. Per germline, CDR1 KGHSH and CDR2 LQKENI. Between the trimmed V and J ends, which lost 6 bases and 6 bases, there was a span of 20 bases. The CDR3 reads CASSPDGAASDGYTF. CDR3 bases: TGTGCCAGCTCCCCGGATGGGGCCGCGTCCGATGGCTACACCTTC.

The genes are TRBV5-4 and TRBJ2-5; 9 bases are shared with TRBD2. J was trimmed by 0 bases and V by 4 bases; bases with no gene match: 10. The CDR3 consists of 17 residues. Germline values: CDR1 SGHNT, CDR2 YYREEE (reference sequence). The CDR3 DNA is TGTGCCAGCAGCCCCGGGACTAGCAGGCGGTACCAAGAGACCCAGTACTTC. Amino acids: CASSPGTSRRYQETQYF. The complete variable domain, with remaining parts taken from reference TRBV5-4 and TRBJ2-5, reads ETGVTQSPTHLIKTRGQQVTLRCSSQSGHNTVSWYQQALGQGPQFIFQYYREEENGRGNFPPRFSGLQFPNYSSELNVNALELDDSALYLCASSPGTSRRYQETQYFGPGTRLLVL.

As regards this clone: At the DNA level, this CDR3 is encoded by other sequences in the same sample as well. This chain uses TRBV18 with TRBJ2-3; D is undetermined. Germline V CDR1 and CDR2: KGHSH, LQKENI. This CDR3 spans 12 amino acids. V lost 4 bases and J 0 bases, leaving 2 bases between the germline ends. The CDR3 nucleotides are TGTGCCAGCTCACTCAGCACAGATACGCAGTATTTT. Amino acids: CASSLSTDTQYF.

This clone was picked up one time. The J gene is TRBJ2-3, the V gene TRBV28; 10 bases align to TRBD2. V was clipped by 5 bases and J by 6 bases; unmatched bases: 8. CDR3 length: 15 amino acids. Germline CDR1 is MDHEN and CDR2 is SYDVKM. CDR3 sequence reads: CASSVPSGRADTQYF. The CDR3 DNA reads as TGTGCCAGCAGTGTGCCCAGCGGGAGGGCCGATACGCAGTATTTT.

J is TRBJ2-6 and V is TRBV9, with D tentatively TRBD2 (5 bases). The germline V and J ends were trimmed by 3 bases and 1 base, with 14 bases remaining between them. This CDR3 is 17 amino acids long. The germline CDR1 and CDR2 sequences are SGDLS and YYNGEE. Written as DNA, the CDR3 is TGTGCCAGCAGCGCGCGACTACTAGTGTCTGGGGCCAACGTCCTGACTTTC. It encodes CASSARLLVSGANVLTF.

Regarding this clone: This sample includes further DNA sequences coding for the same CDR3. The chain carries TRBV5-1 and TRBJ2-6, with unresolved D. V dropped 7 bases and J dropped 1 base, with 9 bases sitting between them. This CDR3 region has 14 residues. From germline, CDR1 is SGHRS and CDR2 YFSETQ. For the CDR3, the DNA is TGCGCCAGCTCAAGGGATTCTGGGGCCAACGTCCTGACTTTC. Amino acids: CASSRDSGANVLTF.

V is TRBV18 and J is TRBJ1-2; possibly TRBD1 for D (6 bases). Between the trimmed V and J ends, which lost 3 bases and 6 bases, there was a span of 14 bases. CDR1 is KGHSH, CDR2 LQKENI, per germline. CDR3 length: 14 amino acids. The CDR3 bases are TGTGCCAGCTCACCGACAACAGGGATGGATGGCTACACCTTC. This encodes CASSPTTGMDGYTF.

This clone is a singleton in its sample. Relative to the germline gene, one junction end is altered; a read error may explain this. The chain employs TRBV7-9 and TRBJ1-2; TRBD1 is a possible D gene (5 bases). Germline V lookup: CDR1 SEHNR, CDR2 FQNEAQ (reference sequence). The CDR3 loop spans 13 amino acids. The CDR3 loop reads CASTPGGVYRYTF. In DNA, the CDR3 is TGTGCCAGCACCCCGGGGGGGGTCTATCGCTACACCTTC. Looking up the rest from reference TRBV7-9 and TRBJ1-2 gives the full variable domain: DTGVSQNPRHKITKRGQNVTFRCDPISEHNRLYWYRQTLGQGPEFLTYFQNEAQLEKSRLLSDRFSAERPKGSFSTLEIQRTEQGDSAMYLCASTPGGVYRYTFGSGTRLTVV.

The V gene is TRBV5-6, the J gene TRBJ1-2, with D possibly TRBD1 on 5 matching bases. This CDR3 contains 16 residues. Germline CDR1 is SGHDT and CDR2 is YYEEEE. Trimming stripped 1 base from V and 5 bases from J, with 18 bases between. DNA of the CDR3: TGTGCCAGCAGCTTGCGGGGATCTTTTTGGGGGTATGGCTACACCTTC. The encoded protein is CASSLRGSFWGYGYTF.

This chain uses TRBV7-2 with TRBJ1-5; tentatively, D is TRBD1 (6 bases). The CDR3 contains 17 residues. Trimming took off 5 bases at V and 0 bases at J, with 17 bases between the two ends. Germline V gene sequence: CDR1 SGHTA, CDR2 FQGNSA. The CDR3 reads CASSPVGARYSNQPQHF. The CDR3 coding sequence is TGTGCCAGCAGCCCGGTGGGGGCCCGGTATAGCAATCAGCCCCAGCATTTT.

The chain couples TRBV4-3 to TRBJ1-2; TRBD1 is a possible D gene (5 bases). V was clipped by 0 bases and J by 8 bases, with 16 bases between them. Germline V gene sequence: CDR1 LGHNA, CDR2 YSLEER. CDR3 length equals 15 residues. The CDR3: CASSQELSQGRGYTF. In DNA, the CDR3 is TGCGCCAGCAGCCAAGAGTTATCGCAGGGTCGCGGCTACACCTTC.

The V call is TRBV5-1, the J call TRBJ2-5, with D perhaps TRBD2 (5 bases). The CDR3 spans 14 residues. Germline CDR1 and CDR2: SGHRS and YFSETQ. Deletions cut 0 bases from V and 3 bases from J, with 9 bases between. In DNA form, the CDR3 reads TGCGCCAGCAGCTTGGCTACTAGTAAAGAGACCCAGTACTTC. As protein: CASSLATSKETQYF.

The J gene is TRBJ2-1, the V gene TRBV14; possibly TRBD2 for D (5 bases). V was shortened by 3 bases and J by 5 bases, with 14 bases between the two germline ends. The CDR3 covers 15 residues. In germline, CDR1 is SGHDN, CDR2 FVKESK. The CDR3 sequence is CASSQTIDYHNEQFF. Written as DNA, the CDR3 is TGTGCCAGCAGCCAGACGATCGACTACCACAATGAGCAGTTCTTC.